This T cell receptor beta chain was found in a study of T cell responses to AZD1222 COVID-19 vaccine. Study-level information: Both about-4-week and about-12-week second-dose recipients were combined.

Study-level points and caveats: A mostly white British donor set with more females was recruited, and clonal diversity was possibly underestimated. Researchers report vaccine-associated CD4 TCRs spanning spike, with dominance at 160-218 and 743-854. Once two AZD1222 doses were given, Spike-specific TCR breadth and depth went up.

This CDR3 contains 16 residues. The V end lost 0 bases, the J end lost 0 bases, and 12 bases lay between the germline ends. Germline V CDR1 and CDR2: LGHNA, YSLEER. With respect to this clone: Its antigen remains unknown.

TCRdb's table, derived via immunoSEQ multiplex PCR, lists solely in-frame clones and lacks some. The data show 130,000 or so clones, with around 89% seen just once and 2.5% to 3.5% held by the top ten. The sequenced sample was peripheral blood, obtained on day 0 of AZD1222 vaccination. The receptor's source is an adult in good health. This chain connects TRBV4-3 to TRBJ2-7; possibly TRBD1 or TRBD2 for D (5 bases each). The CDR3 nucleotides are TGCGCCAGCAGCCAAGATTCGGGGCTGGGCTCCTACGAGCAGTACTTC. Encoded protein: CASSQDSGLGSYEQYF.